The next 21 T cell receptor beta chains were all read from a single sample in a study of cytomegalovirus exposure and HLA in healthy donors (dated by TCRdb to 2016 to 2017). Library preparation was by the immunoSEQ multiplex PCR assay. The multiplex PCR relied on a mix of 60 forward primers for TCR Vbeta segments and 13 reverse primers for TCR Jbeta segments. Here the immuneACCESS table is served through TCRdb, limited to in-frame sequences with V and J called. Missing clones are a known gap in these copies; in checked studies unresolved V genes cover under half, and the rest lacks a known reason. The sample data list some 95,000 clones, and approximately 77% of these were observed just once. The top ten clones comprise 4.9% of the sample. The source material was PBMCs. These receptors were taken from a woman in her forties in good health and CMV-seronegative.

The genes are TRBV19 and TRBJ1-1; 7 nucleotides line up with TRBD1. Losses at the gene ends were 6 bases for V and 0 bases for J; bases not matched to a gene: 4. This CDR3 is built from 14 residues. The germline V gene encodes CDR1 LNHDA and CDR2 SQIVND (reference sequence). The CDR3 protein is CASRGRGVNTEAFF. CDR3 coding DNA: TGTGCCAGTAGGGGCAGGGGGGTGAACACTGAAGCTTTCTTT.

The V call is TRBV4-2, the J call TRBJ2-1, with 11 bases that match TRBD2. CDR3 length equals 18 residues. CDR1 is LGHNA, CDR2 YNFKEQ, per germline. The junction had 8 bases not matched to a gene; V was cut back by 4 bases and J by 0 bases. CDR3 sequence (DNA): TGTGCCAGCAGCCCCCGATTACTAGCGGGGGACTCCTACAATGAGCAGTTCTTC. It codes for CASSPRLLAGDSYNEQFF.

Of note for this clone: The DNA is omitted, as the CDR3 cannot be located on it reliably, and the CDR3 follows TCRdb's listing. CDR3 loop: CASSLFWPTDTQYF. This chain uses TRBV7-9 with TRBJ2-3; the D call TRBD1 from the table was never checked on the DNA. The CDR3 length is 14 residues, termini included. CDR1 SEHNR and CDR2 FQNEAQ come from the germline V gene (reference sequence).

The CDR3 DNA reads TGTGCCTGGAGTGTAGATTTTCGGGGCACTGAAGCTTTCTTT. This codes for CAWSVDFRGTEAFF. The chain joins TRBV30 to TRBJ1-1; no reliable D call. The V gene's germline CDR1 is GTSNPN and CDR2 SVGIG (reference sequence). The CDR3 has 14 amino acids. Trimming took 0 bases from V and 4 from J, leaving 12 bases between them.

The chain links TRBV5-1 to TRBJ2-5, with TRBD1 identical over 8 bases. Trimming removed 0 bases from V and 5 bases from J; junction bases left unmatched: 12. Germline V gives CDR1 SGHRS, CDR2 YFSETQ. This CDR3 has 17 residues. The CDR3 sequence: CASSLGGSTWDRETQYF. The CDR3 DNA sequence: TGCGCCAGCAGCTTGGGGGGCTCAACCTGGGACAGGGAGACCCAGTACTTC.

The chain couples TRBV4-3 to TRBJ1-6, with D tentatively TRBD1 (5 bases). V lost 0 bases and J lost 15, with 15 bases in between. Germline V gives CDR1 LGHNA, CDR2 YSLEER. The CDR3 length is 14 residues. Here the CDR3 DNA reads TGCGCCAGCAGCCAAGATCTGCAGGACAAACTCCTCCACTTT. Residues: CASSQDLQDKLLHF.

This clone showed up just a few times. V gene TRBV6-5 combines with J gene TRBJ2-7; TRBD2 matches 8 bases. Trimming removed 5 bases from V and 12 bases from J; junction bases left unmatched: 6. Per germline, CDR1 MNHEY and CDR2 SVGAGI. There are 11 residues in the CDR3. For the CDR3, the DNA is TGTGCCAGCAGTCGCGGGGGGTCGGTGTACTTC. It encodes CASSRGGSVYF.

This clone came up a few times. The rearrangement links TRBV15 to TRBJ1-2, with a weak D call TRBD1 (6 bases). The CDR3 contains 16 residues. Trimming took 1 base from V and 4 from J, leaving 16 bases between them. Germline V CDR1 and CDR2: LNHNV, YYDKDF (reference sequence). The CDR3, as DNA: TGTGCCACCAGCAGAGGCACCGGGACACTACTCTATGGCTACACCTTC. It is translated as CATSRGTGTLLYGYTF.

The gene calls are TRBV19 and TRBJ1-2, with D tentatively TRBD1 (5 bases). Germline V gives CDR1 LNHDA, CDR2 SQIVND (reference sequence). This CDR3 contains 12 residues. Trimming stripped 5 bases from V and 8 bases from J, with 12 bases between. CDR3 coding DNA: TGTGCCAGTAGTGTTGCGACAGAGGGCTACACCTTC. Translation gives CASSVATEGYTF.

Concerning this clone itself: The germline gene is not matched at one end of the junction; a read error may be the cause. The genes are TRBV2 and TRBJ1-6, with D hard to call. This CDR3 contains 15 residues. In germline, CDR1 is SNHLY, CDR2 FYNNEI. This CDR3 is CASSEARLRNSPLHF. The CDR3 nucleotides read TGTGCCAGCAGTGAAGCCAGACTCCGCAATTCACCCCTTCACTTT.

The genes are TRBV5-8 and TRBJ1-2, with unresolved D. With 8 bases removed from V and 7 bases from J, the gap between germline ends came to 18 bases. The CDR3 totals 13 residues. CDR1 and CDR2 (germline): SGHTS, YDEGEE. CDR3 in amino acids: CASLNPPYRGYTF. The CDR3, as DNA: TGTGCCAGTCTTAATCCACCCTATCGTGGCTACACCTTC.

The V gene is TRBV6-6, the J gene TRBJ2-7, with a possible D match to TRBD1 (6 bases). Trimming took off 6 bases at V and 2 bases at J, with 11 bases between the two ends. This CDR3 has 13 residues. Germline V gives CDR1 MNHNY, CDR2 SVGAGI (reference sequence). CDR3 DNA: TGTGCCAGCAGACCAGGACAGACCTACGAGCAGTACTTC. It is translated as CASRPGQTYEQYF.

This chain joins TRBV27 and TRBJ2-1, with D perhaps TRBD1 (6 bases). Trimming shortened V by 7 bases and J by 5 bases, and 15 bases separated the two germline ends. From germline, CDR1 is MNHEY and CDR2 SMNVEV (reference sequence). There are 14 residues in the CDR3. The CDR3 region has the DNA TGTGCCAGCACTACCCAGGGGACGGACAATGAGCAGTTCTTC. It is translated as CASTTQGTDNEQFF.

In regard to this clone: Its ends do not fully match the called genes, so a read error is possible. This rearrangement joins TRBV29-1 to TRBJ1-1, with 10 bases lining up with TRBD1. The CDR3 length is 13 residues. CDR1 SQVTM and CDR2 ANQGSEA come from the germline V gene. CDR3 protein: CSVWTGGNTEAFF. Written as DNA, the CDR3 is TGCAGCGTTTGGACAGGGGGGAACACTGAGGCTTTCTTT.

This sequence joins TRBV5-1 and TRBJ1-4, with D tentatively TRBD1 (5 bases). The germline V and J ends were trimmed by 5 bases and 8 bases, with 13 bases remaining between them. Germline V lookup: CDR1 SGHRS, CDR2 YFSETQ. CDR3 size: 13 residues. The DNA for the CDR3 is TGCGCCAGCAGAACCAGGGAACGAGAAAAACTGTTTTTT. This encodes CASRTREREKLFF.

On this clone: In the same sample, other DNA sequences code for this CDR3. J is TRBJ2-1 and V is TRBV4-1; 10 bases line up with TRBD2. From germline, CDR1 is MGHRA and CDR2 YSYEKL. The CDR3 contains 16 residues. The V segment lost 1 base and the J segment 4 bases; nucleotides outside the gene matches: 4. CDR3 sequence reads: CASSQGTSGVYNEQFF. The CDR3 DNA sequence: TGCGCCAGCAGCCAAGGCACTAGCGGGGTGTACAATGAGCAGTTCTTC.

V usage is TRBV6-6 and J usage is TRBJ1-1; D possibly corresponds to TRBD1 (5 bases). Looked up from germline, CDR1 is MNHNY and CDR2 is SVGAGI (reference sequence). The CDR3 has 12 residues. CDR3 nucleotide sequence: TGTGCTACGCAGGGTTTTAGCACTGAAGCTTTCTTT. The encoded protein is CATQGFSTEAFF.

The J gene is TRBJ2-7, the V gene TRBV30; D gene ambiguous. CDR3 size: 11 residues. Per germline, CDR1 GTSNPN and CDR2 SVGIG (reference sequence). Trimming removed 7 bases at V and 0 bases at J, with 7 bases between. In nucleotides, the CDR3 is TGTGCCTACACAACCTCCTACGAGCAGTACTTC. It is translated as CAYTTSYEQYF.

This clone came up many times. The chain uses TRBV4-3 and TRBJ1-2, with 8 bases aligning to TRBD1. Per the germline V gene, CDR1 is LGHNA and CDR2 is YSLEER. The J segment lost 2 bases and the V segment lost 3 bases, leaving 5 bases of the junction unmatched. CDR3 size: 15 residues. CDR3 sequence: CASSHRTGHNYGYTF. CDR3 sequence (DNA): TGCGCCAGCAGCCACAGGACAGGGCACAACTATGGCTACACCTTC.

Only a few counts were recorded for this clone. V and J are TRBV7-2 and TRBJ2-5; 8 bases map to TRBD1. The CDR3 has 18 amino acids. From germline, CDR1 is SGHTA and CDR2 FQGNSA. With V trimmed by 3 bases and J by 5 bases, 17 bases remained unmatched. The CDR3 region has the DNA TGTGCCAGCAGCTTGGGGTTATCGAGGGCAGGGGGCCGTGAGACCCAGTACTTC. This sequence encodes CASSLGLSRAGGRETQYF.

This clone has only a few counts. The V and J genes are TRBV5-4 and TRBJ2-1, with 10 nucleotides matching TRBD2. The CDR3 extends over 15 amino acids. V lost 2 bases and J lost 6; bases outside the gene matches: 5. From germline, CDR1 is SGHNT and CDR2 YYREEE (reference sequence). The DNA of the CDR3 is TGTGCCAGCAGCTTTTTAGCGGGGGGAAGCAATGAGCAGTTCTTC. Amino acids: CASSFLAGGSNEQFF.